The 25 T cell receptor beta chains listed next were all sequenced from one sample in a study of T cell responses to AZD1222 COVID-19 vaccine. Profiled with immunoSEQ multiplex PCR; TCRdb holds only in-frame clones, not every one. The data show about 94,000 clones, roughly 90% seen once. The input for sequencing was peripheral blood, taken 28 days after the second AZD1222 dose. All receptors come from an adult who received the AZD1222 COVID-19 vaccine.

V and J are TRBV30 and TRBJ1-5; TRBD1 might be the D (5 bases). Germline-derived CDR1 and CDR2 are GTSNPN and SVGIG (reference sequence). Trimming removed 5 bases at V and 6 bases at J, with 11 bases between. The CDR3 has 12 amino acids. CDR3 bases: TGTGCCTGGGGCGAGGGGAGTCAGCCCCAGCATTTT. Translating gives CAWGEGSQPQHF.

The chain has TRBV7-8 and TRBJ1-3; D call uncertain. V was clipped by 0 bases and J by 0 bases, with 9 bases between them. The CDR3 extends over 16 amino acids. Looked up from germline, CDR1 is SGHVS and CDR2 is FQNEAQ. The CDR3 DNA is TGTGCCAGCAGCTTAGCGGCGGCCTTCTCTGGAAACACCATATATTTT. The encoded protein is CASSLAAAFSGNTIYF.

In this sample, this clone turned up a few times. Possible read error: a much larger clone is one base away. The rearrangement joins TRBV7-2 to TRBJ1-3; tentatively, D is TRBD1 (5 bases). V lost 2 bases, J lost 0 bases, and 11 bases lay in between. The germline V gene has CDR1 SGHTA and CDR2 FQGNSA. The CDR3 loop spans 16 amino acids. Written as DNA, the CDR3 is TGTGCCAGCAGCTTAACGGGGGGAAACTCTGGAAACACCATATATTTT. It specifies CASSLTGGNSGNTIYF.

This chain links TRBV5-6 with TRBJ2-2; 8 bases line up with TRBD2. This CDR3 is built from 18 residues. Losses at the gene ends were 0 bases for V and 2 bases for J; bases not matched to a gene: 9. The germline V gene has CDR1 SGHDT and CDR2 YYEEEE. CDR3 in amino acids: CASSLGPPTSGNTGELFF. The CDR3 DNA is TGTGCCAGCAGCTTGGGCCCACCTACTAGCGGTAACACCGGGGAGCTGTTTTTT.

The chain carries TRBV11-3 and TRBJ2-7, with 7 bases that match TRBD1. This CDR3 region has 15 residues. CDR1 is SGHNT, CDR2 YENEEA, per germline. After removal of 3 bases from V and 6 bases from J, the junction contained 11 bases not matched to a gene. CDR3 nucleotide sequence: TGTGCCAGCAGCTTCCGTGGGCAGGGGGTGGCCGAGCAGTACTTC. Protein sequence: CASSFRGQGVAEQYF.

The rearrangement uses TRBV2 and TRBJ1-5; 8 nucleotides agree with TRBD1. The V gene end was trimmed by 6 bases and the J gene end by 9 bases; junction bases not matched to a gene: 10. Germline V gene data show CDR1 as SNHLY and CDR2 as FYNNEI. The CDR3 runs 14 residues. CDR3 sequence: CASRTQGDRGPQHF. The DNA of the CDR3 is TGTGCCAGCAGGACACAGGGGGACCGGGGGCCCCAGCATTTT.

This rearrangement joins TRBV30 to TRBJ2-1; TRBD2 matches at 7 bases. CDR3 length: 13 amino acids. Germline-derived CDR1 and CDR2 are GTSNPN and SVGIG (reference sequence). V dropped 2 bases and J dropped 8; count of bases not matched to a gene: 6. The CDR3 region is CAWSSGLEYEQFF. Written as DNA, the CDR3 is TGTGCCTGGAGTTCTGGACTAGAATATGAGCAGTTCTTC. Using reference TRBV30 and TRBJ2-1 for the parts outside the CDR3, the full variable domain is SQTIHQWPATLVQPVGSPLSLECTVEGTSNPNLYWYRQAAGRGLQLLFYSVGIGQISSEVPQNLSASRPQDRQFILSSKKLLLSDSGFYLCAWSSGLEYEQFFGPGTRLTVL.

The rearrangement uses TRBV5-4 and TRBJ2-3; D remains ambiguous. From germline, CDR1 is SGHNT and CDR2 YYREEE (reference sequence). V was trimmed by 2 bases and J by 2 bases, leaving 9 bases between them. The CDR3 has 14 residues. Here the CDR3 DNA reads TGTGCCAGCAGCTTAATATTAAACACAGATACGCAGTATTTT. This gives the protein CASSLILNTDTQYF.

The chain has TRBV6-5 and TRBJ1-4; D remains unclear. The V gene lost 6 bases and the J gene lost 5 bases, with 4 bases spanning the gap. The CDR3 covers 11 residues. Germline CDR1 is MNHEY and CDR2 is SVGAGI. CDR3 bases: TGTGCCAGCAGAAGGAATGAAAAACTGTTTTTT. It translates to CASRRNEKLFF.

The chain employs TRBV18 and TRBJ1-5; TRBD1 is a possible D gene (5 bases). The germline V and J ends were trimmed by 2 bases and 3 bases, with 8 bases remaining between them. CDR3 length: 14 amino acids. CDR1 is KGHSH, CDR2 LQKENI, per germline. CDR3: CASSPGAPNQPQHF. CDR3 sequence (DNA): TGTGCCAGCTCACCAGGGGCCCCCAATCAGCCCCAGCATTTT. Full variable domain (remainder filled in from reference TRBV18 and TRBJ1-5): NAGVMQNPRHLVRRRGQEARLRCSPMKGHSHVYWYRQLPEEGLKFMVYLQKENIIDESGMPKERFSAEFPKEGPSILRIQQVVRGDSAAYFCASSPGAPNQPQHFGDGTRLSIL.

The CDR3 is CASSTSGGGPGTGELFF. DNA for the CDR3: TGTGCCAGCAGCACGTCAGGGGGAGGGCCGGGCACCGGGGAGCTGTTTTTT. The chain has TRBV7-2 and TRBJ2-2; D is perhaps TRBD1 or TRBD2 (7 bases each). Deletions cut 5 bases from V and 4 bases from J, with 20 bases between. This CDR3 spans 17 amino acids. Per the germline V gene, CDR1 is SGHTA and CDR2 is FQGNSA.

The rearrangement links TRBV5-1 to TRBJ1-2; 10 bases fit TRBD1. Germline trimming cut 0 bases from V and 5 bases from J; bases unmatched to any gene: 4. The CDR3 is 15 residues long. Germline-derived CDR1 and CDR2 are SGHRS and YFSETQ. The CDR3, as DNA: TGCGCCAGCAGCTTGGACCCGGGACAGGGGTATGGCTACACCTTC. Protein product: CASSLDPGQGYGYTF.

The V gene is TRBV27, the J gene TRBJ1-3; D gene unclear. CDR1 MNHEY and CDR2 SMNVEV come from the germline V gene (reference sequence). CDR3 length: 16 residues. Trimming removed 6 bases from V and 4 bases from J, with 19 bases in between. The CDR3 DNA reads as TGTGCCAGCAGCAGCTACAGATTTGGTTTCGGAAACACCATATATTTT. The encoded protein is CASSSYRFGFGNTIYF.

The J gene is TRBJ2-1, the V gene TRBV5-1; 15 bases align to TRBD2. Looked up from germline, CDR1 is SGHRS and CDR2 is YFSETQ. V trimming: 4 bases; J trimming: 6 bases; junction bases outside the gene matches: 8. This CDR3 is built from 17 residues. In DNA, the CDR3 is TGCGCCAGCAGCCTACCGGGACTAGCGGGAGGAATCAATGAGCAGTTCTTC. Amino acid sequence: CASSLPGLAGGINEQFF.

The chain combines TRBV19 with TRBJ1-1, with D unresolved. CDR3 length: 14 residues. Per the germline V gene, CDR1 is LNHDA and CDR2 is SQIVND (reference sequence). V lost 4 bases and J lost 1, with 10 bases in between. CDR3 sequence reads: CASSNGVWNTEAFF. Here the CDR3 DNA reads TGTGCCAGTAGTAACGGGGTGTGGAACACTGAAGCTTTCTTT. Variable domain in full (rest from reference TRBV19 and TRBJ1-1): DGGITQSPKYLFRKEGQNVTLSCEQNLNHDAMYWYRQDPGQGLRLIYYSQIVNDFQKGDIAEGYSVSREKKESFPLTVTSAQKNPTAFYLCASSNGVWNTEAFFGQGTRLTVV.

J is TRBJ1-4 and V is TRBV6-1; D perhaps matches TRBD1 (6 bases). The germline V and J ends were trimmed by 2 bases and 5 bases, with 9 bases remaining between them. Germline assignment: CDR1 MNHNS and CDR2 SASEGT. The CDR3 sequence is 14 residues long. CDR3 residues: CASSEYGTNEKLFF. CDR3 bases: TGTGCCAGCAGTGAATATGGGACAAATGAAAAACTGTTTTTT.

The rearrangement links TRBV7-3 to TRBJ1-1; tentatively, D is TRBD1 (5 bases). Trimming cost V 2 bases and J 4 bases, with 17 bases left between them. Germline CDR1 SGHTA, CDR2 FQGTGA. This CDR3 has 16 amino acids. CDR3 loop: CASSLEVPGVSTEAFF. CDR3 nucleotides: TGTGCCAGCAGCTTAGAGGTCCCGGGGGTAAGCACTGAAGCTTTCTTT. Full variable domain (missing parts from reference TRBV7-3 and TRBJ1-1): GAGVSQTPSNKVTEKGKYVELRCDPISGHTALYWYRQSLGQGPEFLIYFQGTGAADDSGLPNDRFFAVRPEGSVSTLKIQRTERGDSAVYLCASSLEVPGVSTEAFFGQGTRLTVV.

J is TRBJ2-7 and V is TRBV15; perhaps D is TRBD1 or TRBD2 (5 bases each). CDR1 and CDR2 (germline): LNHNV, YYDKDF (reference sequence). The ends were cut back, 3 bases at V and 4 bases at J, with 13 bases in the middle. The CDR3 totals 14 residues. Here the CDR3 reads CATSSRDAEYEQYF. The DNA of the CDR3 is TGTGCCACCAGCAGCCGGGACGCCGAATACGAGCAGTACTTC.

The V call is TRBV19, the J call TRBJ1-5, with D perhaps matching TRBD1 (6 bases). The CDR3 runs to 14 residues. The V gene's germline CDR1 is LNHDA and CDR2 SQIVND (reference sequence). V lost 7 bases, J lost 8 bases, and 18 bases lay in between. CDR3 amino acids: CASKSPGEIKPQHF. The CDR3 DNA sequence: TGTGCCAGTAAGTCCCCAGGGGAGATCAAGCCCCAGCATTTT. Full variable domain (remainder filled in from reference TRBV19 and TRBJ1-5): DGGITQSPKYLFRKEGQNVTLSCEQNLNHDAMYWYRQDPGQGLRLIYYSQIVNDFQKGDIAEGYSVSREKKESFPLTVTSAQKNPTAFYLCASKSPGEIKPQHFGDGTRLSIL.

As DNA, the CDR3 is TGTGCCAGCAGCTTAGAGGGCTATGGCTACACCTTC. The encoded protein is CASSLEGYGYTF. The chain uses TRBV11-2 and TRBJ1-2; unclear D gene. Between the trimmed V and J ends, which lost 0 bases and 4 bases, there was a span of 3 bases. This CDR3 region has 12 residues. In germline, CDR1 is SGHAT, CDR2 FQNNGV.

V gene TRBV4-3 combines with J gene TRBJ1-3, with unresolved D. The CDR3 covers 15 residues. Germline lookup yields CDR1 LGHNA and CDR2 YSLEER. V lost 10 bases and J lost 5, with 21 bases in between. As DNA, the CDR3 is TGCGCCACCGCCCGAAACACCGGACCGAGAAACACCATATATTTT. Its protein is CATARNTGPRNTIYF.

V usage is TRBV20-1 and J usage is TRBJ2-5; D gene ambiguous. The CDR3 consists of 11 residues. Germline V gene sequence: CDR1 DFQATT, CDR2 SNEGSKA (reference sequence). V lost 4 bases to trimming and J lost 0 bases, with 3 bases between them. The DNA of the CDR3 is TGCAGTGCTATCCACCAAGAGACCCAGTACTTC. Protein sequence: CSAIHQETQYF.

This sequence joins TRBV3-1 (or the pseudogene TRBV3-2) and TRBJ1-1; weak D call: TRBD1 (5 bases). Germline loops: CDR1 LGHDT, CDR2 YNNKEL (reference sequence). The V end lost 1 base, the J end lost 1 base, and 10 bases lay between the germline ends. This CDR3 is 15 amino acids long. The CDR3 here is CASSQGGRRNTEAFF. Written as DNA, the CDR3 is TGTGCCAGCAGCCAAGGGGGGAGGCGGAACACTGAAGCTTTCTTT.

This chain uses TRBV7-3 with TRBJ2-4; 9 bases are a match to TRBD1. V lost 5 bases to trimming and J lost 9 bases; unmatched junction nucleotides: 5. Per germline, CDR1 SGHTA and CDR2 FQGTGA. The CDR3 runs 13 residues. CDR3: CASSPGTGSIQYF. The CDR3 coding sequence is TGTGCCAGCAGCCCCGGGACAGGGAGCATTCAGTACTTC.

The genes are TRBV27 and TRBJ1-1, with 9 bases matching TRBD1. CDR1 and CDR2 (germline): MNHEY, SMNVEV (reference sequence). CDR3 length equals 14 residues. V lost 7 bases and J lost 5; bases outside the gene matches: 8. CDR3 amino acids: CASMLDRGRTEAFF. The DNA for the CDR3 is TGTGCCAGCATGTTGGACAGGGGCCGTACTGAAGCTTTCTTT.